The 20 T cell receptor beta chains below come from one sample, sequenced in a study of T cell repertoires in cytomegalovirus infection. TCRdb used MiXCR to reprocess the reads, holding one entry per CDR3 protein. The sample holds hundreds of thousands of distinct CDR3 sequences, 32% seen once. These TCRs' antigens remain unknown. Sequences were derived from cultured CD8+ T cells from PBMCs, sampled from culture after CMV antigen stimulation. The origin of the receptors is a human donor in good health (CMV status not recorded). Some clones in this sample may be carry-over from other donors' samples.

The rearrangement uses TRBV12-3 or TRBV12-4 and TRBJ2-7; TRBD2 matches at 10 bases. Trimming at V came to 7 bases and at J to 2 bases, leaving 14 bases not matched to a gene. This CDR3 comprises 17 residues. The CDR3 loop is CASINSHSGGTTYEQYF. Here the CDR3 DNA reads TGTGCCAGCATCAACAGTCATAGCGGGGGGACTACCTACGAGCAGTACTTC.

This clonotype showed up many times. This sequence joins TRBV7-9 and TRBJ1-2; 8 positions agree with TRBD1. CDR3 length: 13 residues. Looked up from germline, CDR1 is SEHNR and CDR2 is FQNEAQ (reference sequence). V gave up 4 bases and J gave up 8 bases; unmatched junction bases: 6. For the CDR3, the DNA is TGTGCCAGCAGCTACGGGACAGGTGACGGCTACACCTTC. Its protein is CASSYGTGDGYTF.

The rearrangement links TRBV4-3 to TRBJ2-5, with D maybe TRBD2 (5 bases). Germline lookup yields CDR1 LGHNA and CDR2 YSLEER. V was cut by 0 bases and J by 6 bases, with 8 bases left in between. This CDR3 comprises 13 residues. The CDR3 bases are TGCGCCAGCAGCCAAGATCGAGGGCAGACCCAGTACTTC. Translating gives CASSQDRGQTQYF.

The chain carries TRBV9 and TRBJ1-2; D is possibly TRBD1 (5 bases). V was cut by 3 bases and J by 5 bases, with 23 bases left in between. CDR1 and CDR2 (germline): SGDLS, YYNGEE. The CDR3 has 17 amino acids. The CDR3 coding sequence is TGTGCCAGCAGCGCGTCTGGCGGGGGGTCCGTCTTATATGGCTACACCTTC. It translates to CASSASGGGSVLYGYTF.

In this sample, this clonotype turned up a few times. The chain has TRBV27 and TRBJ1-1, with TRBD1 matching over 7 bases. Per the germline V gene, CDR1 is MNHEY and CDR2 is SMNVEV (reference sequence). Trimming removed 5 bases from V and 0 bases from J; junction bases left unmatched: 9. CDR3 length: 16 amino acids. This chain's CDR3 is CASSRDRDALNTEAFF. The CDR3 coding sequence is TGTGCCAGCAGTCGCGACAGGGATGCTTTGAACACTGAAGCTTTCTTT.

This chain joins TRBV27 and TRBJ2-1, with 9 bases that match TRBD2. Looked up from germline, CDR1 is MNHEY and CDR2 is SMNVEV (reference sequence). V was clipped by 3 bases and J by 7 bases; unmatched bases: 7. This CDR3 has 15 amino acids. The CDR3 loop is CASSFLAGRKNEQFF. The CDR3, as DNA: TGTGCCAGCAGTTTTCTAGCGGGGAGGAAAAATGAGCAGTTCTTC.

The gene calls are TRBV6-2 or TRBV6-3 and TRBJ2-2; D is ambiguous. CDR1 is MNHEY and CDR2 is SVGEGT in the germline V gene. The CDR3 has 16 residues. V was shortened by 8 bases and J by 2 bases, with 18 bases between the two germline ends. The CDR3 region has the DNA TGTGCCAGCCTCCAGTTTTGCGCCTATAACACCGGGGAGCTGTTTTTT. This translates into CASLQFCAYNTGELFF.

The V and J genes are TRBV14 and TRBJ2-3; 8 positions match TRBD1. CDR3 size: 16 residues. V dropped 3 bases and J dropped 2; count of bases not matched to a gene: 7. Germline CDR1 SGHDN, CDR2 FVKESK. CDR3 in amino acids: CASSQERQGHTDTQYF. CDR3 sequence (DNA): TGTGCCAGCAGCCAGGAACGACAGGGGCACACAGATACGCAGTATTTT.

This rearrangement joins TRBV4-2 to TRBJ2-5, with D possibly being TRBD1 (5 bases). This CDR3 is built from 15 residues. Trimming took 0 bases from V and 8 from J, leaving 16 bases between them. The germline V gene has CDR1 LGHNA and CDR2 YNFKEQ. The CDR3 is CASSQDKGAWETQYF. The CDR3, as DNA: TGTGCCAGCAGCCAAGATAAAGGGGCTTGGGAAACCCAGTACTTC.

V is TRBV6-5 and J is TRBJ1-2, with D tentatively TRBD1 (5 bases). The CDR3 length is 16 residues. V lost 6 bases to trimming and J lost 2 bases, with 19 bases between them. Looked up from germline, CDR1 is MNHEY and CDR2 is SVGAGI. The CDR3 loop reads CASSTGTSGKNYGYTF. CDR3 coding DNA: TGTGCCAGCAGCACCGGGACTTCAGGGAAAAACTATGGCTACACCTTC.

This clonotype was counted many times. V is TRBV28 and J is TRBJ1-5; 8 nucleotides align to TRBD1. With V trimmed by 3 bases and J by 7 bases, 8 bases remained unmatched. Germline lookup yields CDR1 MDHEN and CDR2 SYDVKM. This CDR3 has 15 residues. CDR3 nucleotides: TGTGCCAGCAGTTTTTGGCAGGGGGCGTACCAGCCCCAGCATTTT. Translated, it gives CASSFWQGAYQPQHF.

This clonotype occurred many times. The chain employs TRBV7-9 and TRBJ2-3, with D possibly being TRBD2 (6 bases). This CDR3 region has 15 residues. V was pared by 0 bases and J by 1 base, with 8 bases between. Germline V gives CDR1 SEHNR, CDR2 FQNEAQ (reference sequence). CDR3 DNA sequence: TGTGCCAGCAGCTTAGCGAGGAGGGGCACAGATACGCAGTATTTT. It specifies CASSLARRGTDTQYF. The full variable domain, rest sourced from reference TRBV7-9 and TRBJ2-3, is DTGVSQNPRHKITKRGQNVTFRCDPISEHNRLYWYRQTLGQGPEFLTYFQNEAQLEKSRLLSDRFSAERPKGSFSTLEIQRTEQGDSAMYLCASSLARRGTDTQYFGPGTRLTVL.

CDR3 nucleotide sequence: TGTGCCAGCAGCGTAGGTGGTCTAGAGATTACCTACGAGCAGTACTTC. Protein: CASSVGGLEITYEQYF. The J gene is TRBJ2-7, the V gene TRBV9; D gene ambiguous. The CDR3 has 16 amino acids. V lost 0 bases and J lost 2, with 15 bases in between. The V gene's germline CDR1 is SGDLS and CDR2 YYNGEE.

V usage is TRBV19 and J usage is TRBJ1-1; D call uncertain. Trimming cost V 3 bases and J 4 bases, with 21 bases left between them. The CDR3 contains 17 residues. Germline V CDR1 and CDR2: LNHDA, SQIVND (reference sequence). CDR3 amino acids: CASSIKRSGLEATEAFF. The CDR3 nucleotides are TGTGCCAGTAGTATTAAAAGGTCCGGCCTAGAAGCCACTGAAGCTTTCTTT. Together with reference TRBV19 and TRBJ1-1, the CDR3 gives the full variable domain: DGGITQSPKYLFRKEGQNVTLSCEQNLNHDAMYWYRQDPGQGLRLIYYSQIVNDFQKGDIAEGYSVSREKKESFPLTVTSAQKNPTAFYLCASSIKRSGLEATEAFFGQGTRLTVV.

This clonotype was seen only a few times. The genes are TRBV27 and TRBJ1-2; 8 nucleotides match TRBD1. Germline V gene data show CDR1 as MNHEY and CDR2 as SMNVEV (reference sequence). CDR3 length: 15 amino acids. Trimming cost V 3 bases and J 9 bases; bases outside gene matches: 12. CDR3 sequence reads: CASSFFAGTGVSYTF. Written as DNA, the CDR3 is TGTGCCAGCAGTTTTTTCGCCGGGACAGGAGTAAGCTACACCTTC.

The chain couples TRBV6-6 to TRBJ2-5, with D perhaps TRBD1 or TRBD2 (7 bases each). V lost 11 bases, J lost 3 bases, and 13 bases lay in between. This CDR3 has 12 amino acids. Germline V lookup: CDR1 MNHNY, CDR2 SVGAGI (reference sequence). CDR3: CAGRGQKETQYF. Here the CDR3 DNA reads TGTGCCGGGAGGGGGCAAAAAGAGACCCAGTACTTC.

The genes are TRBV2 and TRBJ1-6; D unresolved. The CDR3 is 12 residues long. Trimming pared 6 bases from V and 11 bases from J, leaving 11 bases between. Germline CDR1 is SNHLY and CDR2 is FYNNEI. CDR3 protein: CASRTRTAPLHF. CDR3 sequence (DNA): TGTGCCAGCAGGACACGAACGGCACCCCTCCACTTT.

This clonotype appeared many times. The J gene is TRBJ2-3, the V gene TRBV7-8; D gene ambiguous. With 6 bases removed from V and 2 bases from J, the gap between germline ends came to 21 bases. This CDR3 comprises 17 residues. Germline V gene sequence: CDR1 SGHVS, CDR2 FQNEAQ. CDR3 protein: CASSSLSFIMVTDTQYF. The CDR3 region has the DNA TGTGCCAGCAGTTCCCTCAGCTTCATTATGGTCACAGATACGCAGTATTTT.

A remark on this clonotype: The CDR3 does not end in the conserved phenylalanine or tryptophan, so this is likely a read error. The chain uses TRBV18 and TRBJ2-5; TRBD1 matches at 10 bases. The germline V gene encodes CDR1 KGHSH and CDR2 LQKENI. With V trimmed by 4 bases and J by 3 bases, 2 bases remained unmatched. The CDR3 covers 14 residues. In DNA form, the CDR3 reads TGTGCCAGCTCACGACAGGGGGCGAAAGAGACCCAGTACTCC. Translation gives CASSRQGAKETQYS.

This clonotype was recorded many times. The chain uses TRBV12-3 or TRBV12-4 and TRBJ1-1, with TRBD1 identical over 8 bases. The CDR3 has 15 residues. The V segment lost 5 bases and the J segment 1 base; nucleotides outside the gene matches: 6. CDR3 bases: TGTGCCAGCAGTCCGTTGGACAGGGCGAACACTGAAGCTTTCTTT. Protein product: CASSPLDRANTEAFF.